This entry features one TCR beta chain sequence. Its antigen is unknown. The table came from immunoSEQ multiplex PCR; TCRdb's copy has only in-frame clones and leaves some out. The data contain 100,000 to 150,000 clones, around 88% of them singletons. The source of the sample is a study of T cell responses to AZD1222 COVID-19 vaccine. Findings and caveats of the study: The breadth and depth of Spike-specific TCRs increased once two AZD1222 doses had been given. White British donors predominated, females outnumbered males, and clonal diversity was possibly underestimated.

V lost 8 bases to trimming and J lost 5 bases, with 15 bases between them. This CDR3 comprises 13 residues. CDR1 is WNHNN and CDR2 is SYGVQD in the germline V gene (reference sequence). The sample was peripheral blood, taken on day 0 of AZD1222 vaccination. This clonotype was sampled from an adult in good health. The chain links TRBV10-1 to TRBJ2-5; a weak D match, TRBD1 (6 bases). Written as DNA, the CDR3 is TGCGCCAGCGAGGAGGACAGCCACGAGACCCAGTACTTC. This sequence encodes CASEEDSHETQYF.